This TCR beta chain was captured by sequencing in a study of vaccination and CD4 T cells after COVID-19. At the level of the study: Convalescents were six males and four females, two of them Hispanic. Sampling after COVID took place at a median of around 110 days (range 35 to 161) following diagnosis.

This clonotype was recorded a few times. Its antigen is unknown. Treatment given: roughly 11-day PBMC culture with coronavirus spike peptide pools or control peptides (ViraFEST assay). Cultured CD4+ T cell DNA underwent sequencing with the Oncomine TCR Beta short-read assay. TCRdb processed the PCR reads anew with MiXCR; each CDR3 protein has one entry. The sample lists over 14,000 distinct CDR3 sequences, around 56% occurring once. This CDR3 comprises 13 residues. Germline lookup yields CDR1 MNHEY and CDR2 SMNVEV (reference sequence). V lost 8 bases and J 10 bases, leaving 15 bases between the germline ends. Study outcomes and limitations: Convalescent patients' clones that were vaccine-specific were spike mono-reactive in 304 of 307 cases.

The gene calls are TRBV27 and TRBJ1-6; no firm D call. The sample consisted of CD4+ T cells from blood, cultured in vitro. This sequence was found in a human donor who had recovered from COVID-19. The CDR3 bases are TGTGCCAGCTGCCCAGCGCCGGGATCACCCCTCCACTTT. Encoded protein: CASCPAPGSPLHF.